This paragraph covers one T cell receptor (beta chain) sequence. The data are from a study of T cell changes during pregnancy in multiple sclerosis. The assay was immunoSEQ multiplex PCR, and TCRdb's table has in-frame clones only and misses some. The repertoire holds over 40,000 clones, with about nine tenths as singletons. Germline V gives CDR1 SGHNT, CDR2 YYREEE (reference sequence). V was pared by 7 bases and J by 4 bases, with 14 bases between. This CDR3 is built from 13 residues. This clonotype was sampled from a female donor with multiple sclerosis, enrolled in a pregnancy study. The chain combines TRBV5-4 with TRBJ1-2; perhaps TRBD1 as D (5 bases). Sequencing was performed on CD4+ T cells from peripheral blood mononuclear cells, taken in the second trimester of pregnancy. The CDR3 DNA sequence: TGTGCCAGCGGACAAGGTTGGGGCTATGGCTACACCTTC. Translated, it gives CASGQGWGYGYTF.